Here is one T cell receptor (beta chain) with its context. How the authors handled the data: Amplification of reference gene primers provided the estimated nucleated cell counts. Profiling relied on immunoSEQ multiplex PCR, and the TCRdb table lists in-frame clones only, not all of them. V and J calls and clone size are given by that table; D and trimming were obtained from the DNA. The top ten hold about 9.4% of the sample, which has some 300,000 clones, around nine tenths seen once. Trimming took off 2 bases at V and 7 bases at J, with 9 bases between the two ends. The CDR3 has 14 residues. CDR1 is SGHTA, CDR2 FQGNSA, per germline. The source of the sample is a study of blood T cell repertoires in COVID-19. Study as a whole: The United States, Italy and Spain were the sources of the acute and convalescent COVID-19 samples.

Clinical history reported by participants formed the basis on which cohorts were assigned. Cohort 3 recovered donors had two negative PCRs, clearance, or symptom resolution. This TCR was sampled from a woman aged 25 to 39 who had recovered from COVID-19. The chain uses TRBV7-2 and TRBJ1-6; a weak D match, TRBD1 (6 bases). Input material: PBMCs or T cells enriched from blood (not recorded which). The CDR3 DNA reads TGTGCCAGCAGCTTATACAGGGCCAATTCACCCCTCCACTTT. Its protein is CASSLYRANSPLHF.